A single sample is the source of the 11 T cell receptor beta chains below, sequenced in a study of blood T cell repertoires in COVID-19. Assay: immunoSEQ multiplex PCR; the TCRdb copy retains only in-frame clones and omits some. Seen here are about 300,000 clones, about 91% observed once, and the top ten hold roughly 6.9%. The sample was peripheral blood. The receptors were sampled from a woman younger than 45 who had recovered from COVID-19.

The chain joins TRBV7-3 to TRBJ2-7; D possibly corresponds to TRBD1 (6 bases). The CDR3 runs to 14 residues. Trimming cost V 2 bases and J 3 bases, with 11 bases left between them. Germline lookup yields CDR1 SGHTA and CDR2 FQGTGA. The CDR3 loop is CASSLGQGNYEQYF. Written as DNA, the CDR3 is TGTGCCAGCAGCTTAGGGCAGGGGAACTACGAGCAGTACTTC.

The V call is TRBV19, the J call TRBJ1-1; TRBD1 matches at 9 bases. The germline gives CDR1 LNHDA, CDR2 SQIVND (reference sequence). This CDR3 contains 14 residues. The ends lost 7 bases at V and 6 bases at J; junction bases unmatched: 9. CDR3 DNA sequence: TGTGCCAGTAAAAGAAGGGGACAGGGCCCTGAAGCTTTCTTT. Translated: CASKRRGQGPEAFF. The full variable domain, in which reference TRBV19 and TRBJ1-1 provide the parts outside the CDR3, is DGGITQSPKYLFRKEGQNVTLSCEQNLNHDAMYWYRQDPGQGLRLIYYSQIVNDFQKGDIAEGYSVSREKKESFPLTVTSAQKNPTAFYLCASKRRGQGPEAFFGQGTRLTVV.

The chain couples TRBV5-4 to TRBJ2-5; D possibly corresponds to TRBD2 (5 bases). V was pared by 7 bases and J by 5 bases, with 27 bases between. CDR3 length equals 17 residues. Germline V gene lookup returns CDR1 SGHNT and CDR2 YYREEE (reference sequence). CDR3 sequence: CASCEGGSRLVTETQYF. As DNA, the CDR3 is TGTGCCAGCTGCGAGGGCGGGTCGCGGTTGGTCACGGAGACCCAGTACTTC.

The chain joins TRBV5-4 to TRBJ1-2; 8 nucleotides match TRBD1. This CDR3 is built from 14 residues. The J segment lost 7 bases and the V segment lost 3 bases, leaving 8 bases of the junction unmatched. The germline CDR1 and CDR2 sequences are SGHNT and YYREEE (reference sequence). CDR3 in DNA: TGTGCCAGCAGCTCCTACCGGGACAGGCTTGGCTACACCTTC. This encodes CASSSYRDRLGYTF.

Only one count was recorded for this clone. CDR3 amino acids: CASSRVGGSPLHF. The CDR3 nucleotides read TGCGCCAGCAGCCGAGTCGGGGGTTCACCCCTCCACTTT. The genes are TRBV4-3 and TRBJ1-6, with a possible D match to TRBD1 (5 bases). Germline assignment: CDR1 LGHNA and CDR2 YSLEER. This CDR3 comprises 13 residues. Trimming stripped 4 bases from V and 9 bases from J, with 10 bases between.

Here the CDR3 DNA reads TGTGCCAGCAGCGAAGGGCGGGACAATGAGCAGTTCTTC. It specifies CASSEGRDNEQFF. The chain carries TRBV9 and TRBJ2-1; D perhaps matches TRBD2 (5 bases). The CDR3 consists of 13 residues. Germline CDR1 reads SGDLS; CDR2 reads YYNGEE. Trimming took 3 bases from V and 5 from J, leaving 9 bases between them.

V usage is TRBV5-1 and J usage is TRBJ2-3; 11 nucleotides match TRBD2. CDR3 length equals 16 residues. Trimming at V came to 4 bases and at J to 2 bases, leaving 6 bases not matched to a gene. CDR1 is SGHRS and CDR2 is YFSETQ in the germline V gene. For the CDR3, the DNA is TGCGCCAGCAGCCCCGCTAGCGGGGGGCTCACAGATACGCAGTATTTT. It specifies CASSPASGGLTDTQYF.

The chain has TRBV30 and TRBJ1-4, with 7 bases matching TRBD1. With V trimmed by 2 bases and J by 6 bases, 3 bases remained unmatched. Germline V CDR1 and CDR2: GTSNPN, SVGIG (reference sequence). The CDR3 spans 13 residues. The CDR3 is CAWSLGTDEKLFF. DNA of the CDR3: TGTGCCTGGAGTTTGGGGACAGATGAAAAACTGTTTTTT.

Comments on this clone: One end of the junction varies from germline; a read error may be responsible. The V call is TRBV7-9, the J call TRBJ1-2; 11 bases align to TRBD1. The CDR3 contains 14 residues. The germline V gene encodes CDR1 SEHNR and CDR2 FQNEAQ (reference sequence). CDR3 in DNA: TGTGCCAGCAGATTAGGACAGGGGGCTTCTGGCTACACCTTC. Its translation is CASRLGQGASGYTF.

The V and J genes are TRBV11-2 and TRBJ2-7; D unclear. The CDR3 runs 13 residues. The V end lost 4 bases, the J end lost 6 bases, and 13 bases lay between the germline ends. Per germline, CDR1 SGHAT and CDR2 FQNNGV. The CDR3 DNA sequence: TGTGCCAGCAGCTCAAGATCCGGAGCCGAGCAGTACTTC. It specifies CASSSRSGAEQYF. The entire variable domain, with the rest obtained from reference TRBV11-2 and TRBJ2-7, is as follows: EAGVAQSPRYKIIEKRQSVAFWCNPISGHATLYWYQQILGQGPKLLIQFQNNGVVDDSQLPKDRFSAERLKGVDSTLKIQPAKLEDSAVYLCASSSRSGAEQYFGPGTRLTVT.

V usage is TRBV6-6 and J usage is TRBJ1-5; tentatively, D is TRBD1 (5 bases). Germline V CDR1 and CDR2: MNHNY, SVGAGI (reference sequence). V was shortened by 8 bases and J by 0 bases, with 20 bases between the two germline ends. The CDR3 runs 17 residues. CDR3 bases: TGTGCCAGCCGTCGAGGGGCCTCAGGGCTTAGCAATCAGCCCCAGCATTTT. Its translation is CASRRGASGLSNQPQHF.